This TCR beta chain was profiled in a study of T cell responses to AZD1222 COVID-19 vaccine. V was clipped by 3 bases and J by 1 base, with 9 bases between them. Germline CDR1 is WSHSY and CDR2 is SAAADI. CDR3 length: 14 residues. On this clone itself: Its antigen is unknown.

TCRdb keeps only in-frame clones here, not all; method: immunoSEQ multiplex PCR. The sample includes some 96,000 clones, about 88% of them seen just once. The study pooled second doses at about 4 or about 12 weeks. Study-wide results and limits: Scientists sampled the repertoires only once the peak T cell response had passed. Following two doses of AZD1222, Spike-specific TCR breadth and depth rose. Females made up more of the donors, who were largely white British, and clonal diversity may have come out too low.

The chain links TRBV10-2 to TRBJ1-1; unclear D gene. This sample comprised peripheral blood, obtained 28 days after the second AZD1222 dose. This clonotype was obtained from an adult who received the AZD1222 COVID-19 vaccine. CDR3 nucleotides: TGCGCCAGCAGTGACCGCGGTGGGAACACTGAAGCTTTCTTT. It encodes CASSDRGGNTEAFF.